Following are 13 T cell receptor beta chains from one sample sequenced in a study of identical twins. TCRdb re-called the 5' RACE reads through MiXCR, storing one row per CDR3 protein. This table holds about 900,000 distinct CDR3 sequences, 9% to 15% found once. The data were also submitted as part of a second study, on yellow fever vaccine responses in identical twins.

The specimen sequenced was PBMCs. The receptors were sampled from a woman aged 18-30 years in good health.

The chain employs TRBV12-3 or TRBV12-4 and TRBJ2-1; 7 positions match TRBD1. The CDR3 extends over 18 amino acids. The junction had 13 bases not matched to a gene; V was cut back by 4 bases and J by 1 base. This chain's CDR3 is CASSSQDRLMRSYNEQFF. CDR3 sequence (DNA): TGTGCCAGCAGTTCTCAGGACAGGTTGATGAGATCCTACAATGAGCAGTTCTTC.

Only a few counts were recorded for this clonotype. This chain links TRBV14 with TRBJ1-2, with D maybe TRBD1 (5 bases). With 1 base removed from V and 3 bases from J, the gap between germline ends came to 27 bases. CDR1 SGHDN and CDR2 FVKESK come from the germline V gene. The CDR3 covers 20 residues. CDR3 DNA: TGTGCCAGCAGCCAAGCGGGGGAGTCGTGGCAGGTCCTTTCTGACTATGGCTACACCTTC. Protein: CASSQAGESWQVLSDYGYTF.

The chain uses TRBV28 and TRBJ2-3; maybe TRBD2 (6 bases). There are 14 residues in the CDR3. The V end was cut by 2 bases, the J end by 6 bases, with 12 bases between. CDR1 and CDR2 from the germline V gene are MDHEN and SYDVKM. Here the CDR3 reads CASSLDIAEDTQYF. CDR3 coding DNA: TGTGCCAGCAGTTTAGACATAGCGGAGGATACGCAGTATTTT.

The V call is TRBV7-6, the J call TRBJ2-1; 7 bases are a match to TRBD1. The germline gives CDR1 SGHVS, CDR2 FNYEAQ. Trimming took 5 bases from V and 0 from J; bases not matched to a gene: 10. The length of the CDR3 is 17 residues. The CDR3 DNA follows: TGTGCCAGCAGCCAACATAACAGGGGCTACTCCTACAATGAGCAGTTCTTC. Encoded protein: CASSQHNRGYSYNEQFF.

This clonotype was counted between two and nine times. V is TRBV20-1 and J is TRBJ2-4; a weak D match, TRBD1 (6 bases). Trimming removed 1 base from V and 5 bases from J, with 9 bases in between. CDR1 DFQATT and CDR2 SNEGSKA come from the germline V gene (reference sequence). The CDR3 is 13 residues long. The CDR3 region is CSARVPGENIQYF. DNA for the CDR3: TGCAGTGCTAGAGTCCCAGGGGAAAACATTCAGTACTTC.

The rearrangement joins TRBV7-8 to TRBJ2-2, with a weak D call TRBD1 (6 bases). The CDR3 runs to 18 residues. Trimming cost V 3 bases and J 0 bases, with 17 bases left between them. CDR1 and CDR2 (germline): SGHVS, FQNEAQ. CDR3 residues: CASSLSGMGTPNTGELFF. The CDR3, as DNA: TGTGCCAGCAGCTTGTCTGGGATGGGGACACCGAACACCGGGGAGCTGTTTTTT.

The chain has TRBV28 and TRBJ1-2; TRBD1 agrees at 7 bases. The length of the CDR3 is 15 residues. J lost 4 bases, V lost 8 bases, and 13 bases had no gene match. The germline gives CDR1 MDHEN, CDR2 SYDVKM. The chain's CDR3 is CASSKQGQGGYGYTF. The CDR3, as DNA: TGTGCCAGCTCCAAACAGGGGCAAGGGGGCTATGGCTACACCTTC.

The CDR3 DNA is TGCATTTCCAGACTCGGCGACGAGCAGTACGTC. Translated: CISRLGDEQYV. This chain connects TRBV20-1 to TRBJ2-7; D unresolved. The CDR3 is made up of 11 amino acids. Germline CDR1 and CDR2: DFQATT and SNEGSKA (reference sequence).

This clonotype was detected only a few times. The chain carries TRBV7-9 and TRBJ2-3; the D is unclear. V was clipped by 2 bases and J by 1 base, with 10 bases between them. Germline assignment: CDR1 SEHNR and CDR2 FQNEAQ (reference sequence). CDR3 length equals 15 residues. The DNA for the CDR3 is TGTGCCAGCAGCTTACGACGCCTTGGCACAGATACGCAGTATTTT. This gives the protein CASSLRRLGTDTQYF.

V usage is TRBV2 and J usage is TRBJ2-2; the match to TRBD1 covers 7 bases. Germline V gene data show CDR1 as SNHLY and CDR2 as FYNNEI. This CDR3 spans 16 amino acids. Germline trimming cut 3 bases from V and 3 bases from J; bases unmatched to any gene: 7. CDR3 DNA: TGTGCCAGCAGTGAGTTAGGACAGGAGTACACCGGGGAGCTGTTTTTT. Translating gives CASSELGQEYTGELFF.

This clonotype has ten or more counts. The J gene is TRBJ2-3, the V gene TRBV24-1; perhaps TRBD1 as D (5 bases). Germline V gives CDR1 KGHDR, CDR2 SFDVKD. The ends were cut back, 6 bases at V and 5 bases at J, with 14 bases in the middle. The CDR3 has 14 amino acids. The CDR3 sequence is CATSNLGPLDTQYF. CDR3 DNA sequence: TGTGCCACCAGTAATCTGGGGCCCTTAGATACGCAGTATTTT.

The chain employs TRBV15 and TRBJ2-7; D is uncertain. The CDR3 consists of 13 residues. V was pared by 5 bases and J by 4 bases, with 12 bases between. The V gene's germline CDR1 is LNHNV and CDR2 YYDKDF (reference sequence). The CDR3 coding sequence is TGTGCCACCAGCGAGGATTACCAATACGAGCAGTACGTC. Translation gives CATSEDYQYEQYV.

This clonotype occurred a few times. The CDR3 DNA is TGTGCCAGCAGATCCGGGGGATCAACTAATGAAAAACTGTTTTTT. Translation gives CASRSGGSTNEKLFF. The chain couples TRBV2 to TRBJ1-4; possible D gene TRBD1, 5 bases. This CDR3 is 15 amino acids long. CDR1 SNHLY and CDR2 FYNNEI come from the germline V gene. V lost 6 bases and J lost 0, with 11 bases in between.